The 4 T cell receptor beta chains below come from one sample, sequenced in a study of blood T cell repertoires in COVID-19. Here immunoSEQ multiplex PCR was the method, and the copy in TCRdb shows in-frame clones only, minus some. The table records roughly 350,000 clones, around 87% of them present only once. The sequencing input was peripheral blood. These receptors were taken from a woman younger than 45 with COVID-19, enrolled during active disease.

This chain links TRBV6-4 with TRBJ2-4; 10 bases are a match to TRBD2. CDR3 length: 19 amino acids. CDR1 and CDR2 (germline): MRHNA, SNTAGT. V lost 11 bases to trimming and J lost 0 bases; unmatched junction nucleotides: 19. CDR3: CAGNIWTSGGLLAKNIQYF. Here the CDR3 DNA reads TGTGCCGGCAATATATGGACTAGCGGAGGTCTTCTAGCCAAAAACATTCAGTACTTC.

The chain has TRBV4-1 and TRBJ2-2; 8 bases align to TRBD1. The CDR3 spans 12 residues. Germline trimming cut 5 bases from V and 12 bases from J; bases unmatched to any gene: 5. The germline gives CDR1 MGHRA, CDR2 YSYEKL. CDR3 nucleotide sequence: TGCGCCAGCAGCGGATGGGACAGGCAGCTGTTTTTT. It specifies CASSGWDRQLFF.

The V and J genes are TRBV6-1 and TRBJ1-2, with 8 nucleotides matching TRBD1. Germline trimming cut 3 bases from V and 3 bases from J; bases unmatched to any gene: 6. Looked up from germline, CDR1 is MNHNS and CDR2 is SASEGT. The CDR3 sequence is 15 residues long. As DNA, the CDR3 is TGTGCCAGCAGTGATGCTCGGACAGGGCACTATGGCTACACCTTC. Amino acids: CASSDARTGHYGYTF.

The CDR3 sequence is CASSLGGSGSYEQYF. CDR3 coding DNA: TGTGCCAGCAGCTTGGGGGGTAGCGGCTCCTACGAGCAGTACTTC. The rearrangement links TRBV5-6 to TRBJ2-7; D might be TRBD2 (6 bases). Trimming shortened V by 0 bases and J by 0 bases, and 10 bases separated the two germline ends. Per germline, CDR1 SGHDT and CDR2 YYEEEE. This CDR3 has 15 residues.